The rows below give T cell receptor beta chains drawn from one sample of a study of blood T cell repertoires in COVID-19. Sequencing used immunoSEQ multiplex PCR; TCRdb keeps in-frame clones, though not all of them. The table records approximately 260,000 clones, around 81% of them present only once. Sample: PBMCs or T cells enriched from blood (not recorded which). The receptors come from a man between 45 and 60 years old who had recovered from COVID-19. The CDR3 runs from the conserved cysteine through the conserved F or W. The D gene is left open where the match is weak. The size field is filled for only some rows; it gives once, few, many or a size class.

abundance: .; j_gene: TRBJ2-7; len: 16; d_gene: TRBD2; v_gene: TRBV7-9; CDR3aa: CASSSSSSGRADEQYF; CDR3nt: TGTGCCAGCAGCTCTTCTTCCAGCGGGAGGGCCGACGAGCAGTACTTC
abundance: .; j_gene: TRBJ1-5; len: 14; d_gene: TRBD1; v_gene: TRBV5-4; CDR3aa: CASSSGTGSQPQHF; CDR3nt: TGTGCCAGCAGCTCCGGGACAGGGTCTCAGCCCCAGCATTTT
abundance: .; j_gene: TRBJ1-3; len: 18; d_gene: .; v_gene: TRBV18; CDR3aa: CASSLNSPGISSGNTIYF; CDR3nt: TGTGCCAGCTCACTAAATTCCCCGGGTATATCCTCTGGAAACACCATATATTTT
abundance: .; j_gene: TRBJ1-2; len: 14; d_gene: .; v_gene: TRBV18; CDR3aa: CATSRTTENYGYTF; CDR3nt: TGTGCCACCTCCCGCACGACAGAAAACTATGGCTACACCTTC
abundance: .; j_gene: TRBJ1-1; len: 17; d_gene: .; v_gene: TRBV19; CDR3aa: CASSHGGGAKIPTRAFF; CDR3nt: TGTGCCAGTAGTCACGGAGGGGGGGCCAAGATCCCAACAAGGGCTTTCTTT
abundance: .; j_gene: TRBJ1-4; len: 14; d_gene: .; v_gene: TRBV27; CDR3aa: CASRYTSTNEKLFF; CDR3nt: TGTGCCAGCAGATACACCTCAACTAATGAAAAACTGTTTTTT
abundance: .; j_gene: TRBJ2-7; len: 12; d_gene: .; v_gene: TRBV2; CDR3aa: CASRDSSYEQYF; CDR3nt: TGTGCCAGCAGGGACAGCTCCTACGAGCAGTACTTC
abundance: .; j_gene: TRBJ2-3; len: 14; d_gene: TRBD1; v_gene: TRBV6-4; CDR3aa: CASSDGQGADTQYF; CDR3nt: TGTGCCAGCAGTGACGGACAGGGGGCAGATACGCAGTATTTT
abundance: few; j_gene: TRBJ1-6; len: 15; d_gene: .; v_gene: TRBV24-1; CDR3aa: CATSDLKRGNSPLHF; CDR3nt: TGTGCCACCAGTGATTTGAAACGGGGTAATTCACCCCTCCACTTT
abundance: once; j_gene: TRBJ2-7; len: 15; d_gene: TRBD2; v_gene: TRBV28; CDR3aa: CASSPSGRFSYEQYF; CDR3nt: TGTGCCAGCAGCCCTAGCGGGAGGTTCTCCTACGAGCAGTACTTC
abundance: .; j_gene: TRBJ2-2; len: 12; d_gene: .; v_gene: TRBV11-3; CDR3aa: CASSFEDGELFF; CDR3nt: TGTGCCAGCAGCTTTGAGGACGGGGAGCTGTTTTTT
abundance: .; j_gene: TRBJ2-7; len: 15; d_gene: .; v_gene: TRBV28; CDR3aa: CASSYTGQGSYEQYF; CDR3nt: TGTGCCAGCAGTTATACCGGGCAGGGCTCCTACGAGCAGTACTTC
abundance: .; j_gene: TRBJ1-2; len: 12; d_gene: TRBD1; v_gene: TRBV19; CDR3aa: CASWTGARGYTF; CDR3nt: TGTGCCAGCTGGACAGGGGCAAGGGGCTACACCTTC
abundance: .; j_gene: TRBJ2-7; len: 15; d_gene: TRBD1; v_gene: TRBV24-1; CDR3aa: CATSGQGANVYEQYF; CDR3nt: TGTGCCACCAGTGGACAGGGGGCGAACGTCTACGAGCAGTACTTC
abundance: .; j_gene: TRBJ2-7; len: 14; d_gene: TRBD1; v_gene: TRBV6-2/TRBV6-3; CDR3aa: CASSYWDRGYEQYF; CDR3nt: TGTGCCAGCAGTTACTGGGACAGGGGTTACGAGCAGTACTTC
abundance: .; j_gene: TRBJ2-3; len: 14; d_gene: .; v_gene: TRBV19; CDR3aa: CASSIRQSTDTQYF; CDR3nt: TGTGCCAGTAGTATACGACAGAGCACAGATACGCAGTATTTT
abundance: .; j_gene: TRBJ1-5; len: 15; d_gene: TRBD1; v_gene: TRBV18; CDR3aa: CASSPGQGGYQPQHF; CDR3nt: TGTGCCAGCTCACCCGGACAGGGCGGATATCAGCCCCAGCATTTT
abundance: .; j_gene: TRBJ2-7; len: 14; d_gene: TRBD2; v_gene: TRBV28; CDR3aa: CASRGSGSGYEQYF; CDR3nt: TGTGCCAGCAGGGGGAGCGGGAGTGGCTACGAGCAGTACTTC
abundance: .; j_gene: TRBJ2-7; len: 15; d_gene: TRBD1; v_gene: TRBV12-5; CDR3aa: CASGLVFGQGNEQYF; CDR3nt: TGTGCTAGTGGTTTGGTATTCGGACAGGGGAACGAGCAGTACTTC
abundance: .; j_gene: TRBJ2-1; len: 15; d_gene: .; v_gene: TRBV25-1; CDR3aa: CASSPRATGGNEQFF; CDR3nt: TGTGCCAGCAGTCCCCGGGCCACCGGAGGAAATGAGCAGTTCTTC
abundance: .; j_gene: TRBJ1-2; len: 14; d_gene: .; v_gene: TRBV5-5; CDR3aa: CASSFGRGNYGYTF; CDR3nt: TGTGCCAGCAGCTTTGGCAGGGGAAACTATGGCTACACCTTC
abundance: .; j_gene: TRBJ1-1; len: 13; d_gene: .; v_gene: TRBV7-2; CDR3aa: CASSLDRNTEAFF; CDR3nt: TGTGCCAGCAGCTTAGACAGAAACACTGAAGCTTTCTTT
abundance: once; j_gene: TRBJ1-5; len: 16; d_gene: TRBD1; v_gene: TRBV6-2/TRBV6-3; CDR3aa: CASSFSGTGKNQPQHF; CDR3nt: TGTGCCAGCAGTTTTTCCGGGACAGGGAAGAATCAGCCCCAGCATTTT
abundance: .; j_gene: TRBJ1-5; len: 14; d_gene: .; v_gene: TRBV27; CDR3aa: CASKQGSGNQPQHF; CDR3nt: TGTGCCAGCAAACAGGGAAGTGGCAATCAGCCCCAGCATTTT
abundance: .; j_gene: TRBJ2-5; len: 13; d_gene: TRBD1; v_gene: TRBV6-2/TRBV6-3; CDR3aa: CASSRQGAETQYF; CDR3nt: TGTGCCAGCAGTCGTCAGGGGGCAGAGACCCAGTACTTC
abundance: .; j_gene: TRBJ1-1; len: 16; d_gene: TRBD1; v_gene: TRBV27; CDR3aa: CASSLSLGQVNTEAFF; CDR3nt: TGTGCCAGCAGTTTATCGCTGGGACAGGTCAACACTGAAGCTTTCTTT
abundance: .; j_gene: TRBJ2-7; len: 15; d_gene: TRBD1; v_gene: TRBV5-1; CDR3aa: CASSFVTGDTYEQYF; CDR3nt: TGCGCCAGCAGCTTTGTGACAGGGGATACCTACGAGCAGTACTTC
abundance: .; j_gene: TRBJ2-3; len: 15; d_gene: .; v_gene: TRBV7-3; CDR3aa: CASSLGRARTDTQYF; CDR3nt: TGTGCCAGCAGCTTAGGGCGGGCCCGAACAGATACGCAGTATTTT
abundance: .; j_gene: TRBJ2-7; len: 15; d_gene: TRBD1; v_gene: TRBV19; CDR3aa: CASSKYYRGTYEQYF; CDR3nt: TGTGCCAGTAGTAAGTATTACAGGGGGACCTACGAGCAGTACTTC
abundance: .; j_gene: TRBJ2-2; len: 15; d_gene: TRBD1; v_gene: TRBV3-1/TRBV3-2; CDR3aa: CASSQQGAFSGELFF; CDR3nt: TGTGCCAGCAGCCAACAGGGGGCGTTCTCCGGGGAGCTGTTTTTT
abundance: .; j_gene: TRBJ2-7; len: 16; d_gene: TRBD1; v_gene: TRBV27; CDR3aa: CASSSPTGARAHEQYF; CDR3nt: TGTGCCAGCAGTTCGCCGACAGGGGCAAGGGCCCACGAGCAGTACTTC
abundance: .; j_gene: TRBJ1-1; len: 15; d_gene: TRBD1; v_gene: TRBV9; CDR3aa: CASSVGQGGITEAFF; CDR3nt: TGTGCCAGCAGCGTTGGACAGGGGGGAATCACTGAAGCTTTCTTT
abundance: .; j_gene: TRBJ2-1; len: 14; d_gene: .; v_gene: TRBV7-8; CDR3aa: CASSRGTLYNEQFF; CDR3nt: TGTGCCAGCAGCCGAGGGACACTATACAATGAGCAGTTCTTC
abundance: .; j_gene: TRBJ2-3; len: 16; d_gene: .; v_gene: TRBV11-2; CDR3aa: CASSPRSGGGTDTQYF; CDR3nt: TGTGCCAGCAGCCCCCGGAGTGGGGGCGGGACAGATACGCAGTATTTT
abundance: .; j_gene: TRBJ1-1; len: 13; d_gene: .; v_gene: TRBV12-5; CDR3aa: CASGLGRAPEAFF; CDR3nt: TGTGCTAGTGGTTTGGGGAGAGCCCCAGAAGCTTTCTTT
abundance: .; j_gene: TRBJ1-4; len: 13; d_gene: .; v_gene: TRBV25-1; CDR3aa: CASSASAGEKLFF; CDR3nt: TGTGCCAGCTCTGCCTCCGCAGGGGAAAAACTGTTTTTT
abundance: .; j_gene: TRBJ1-2; len: 13; d_gene: TRBD1; v_gene: TRBV29-1; CDR3aa: CSARTGLNYGYTF; CDR3nt: TGCAGCGCGAGGACAGGGTTGAACTATGGCTACACCTTC
abundance: .; j_gene: TRBJ1-1; len: 15; d_gene: TRBD1; v_gene: TRBV7-9; CDR3aa: CASTTGFFDRTEAFF; CDR3nt: TGTGCCAGCACGACAGGGTTTTTCGATCGCACTGAAGCTTTCTTT
abundance: .; j_gene: TRBJ1-1; len: 17; d_gene: .; v_gene: TRBV5-6; CDR3aa: CASSLPQGLKYDTEAFF; CDR3nt: TGTGCCAGCAGCTTGCCACAGGGCCTTAAATACGACACTGAAGCTTTCTTT
abundance: once; j_gene: TRBJ2-7; len: 14; d_gene: TRBD2; v_gene: TRBV7-8; CDR3aa: CATNPGGSSYEQYF; CDR3nt: TGTGCCACAAACCCGGGGGGTTCCTCCTACGAGCAGTACTTC
abundance: once; j_gene: TRBJ2-5; len: 15; d_gene: .; v_gene: TRBV27; CDR3aa: CASSPPGSGQETQYF; CDR3nt: TGTGCCAGCAGTCCCCCCGGGAGCGGTCAAGAGACCCAGTACTTC
abundance: .; j_gene: TRBJ2-2; len: 14; d_gene: .; v_gene: TRBV19; CDR3aa: CASSIQGADGELFF; CDR3nt: TGTGCCAGTAGTATCCAAGGGGCCGACGGGGAGCTGTTTTTT
abundance: once; j_gene: TRBJ2-3; len: 13; d_gene: .; v_gene: TRBV27; CDR3aa: CASSLSSLNTQYF; CDR3nt: TGTGCCAGCAGTTTATCGTCCTTAAATACGCAGTATTTT